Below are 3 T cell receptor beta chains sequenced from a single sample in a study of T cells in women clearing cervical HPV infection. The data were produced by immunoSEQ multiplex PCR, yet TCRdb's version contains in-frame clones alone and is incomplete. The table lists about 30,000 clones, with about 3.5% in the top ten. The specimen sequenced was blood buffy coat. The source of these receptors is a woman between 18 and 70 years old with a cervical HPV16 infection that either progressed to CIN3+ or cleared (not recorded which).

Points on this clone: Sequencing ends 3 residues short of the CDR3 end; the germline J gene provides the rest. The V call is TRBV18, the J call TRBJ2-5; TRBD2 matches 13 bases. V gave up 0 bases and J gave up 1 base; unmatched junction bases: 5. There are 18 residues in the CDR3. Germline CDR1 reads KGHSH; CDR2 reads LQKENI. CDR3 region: CASSPPTSGRSGQETQYF. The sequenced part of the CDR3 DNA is TGTGCCAGCTCACCACCGACTAGCGGGAGGTCGGGCCAAGAGACC.

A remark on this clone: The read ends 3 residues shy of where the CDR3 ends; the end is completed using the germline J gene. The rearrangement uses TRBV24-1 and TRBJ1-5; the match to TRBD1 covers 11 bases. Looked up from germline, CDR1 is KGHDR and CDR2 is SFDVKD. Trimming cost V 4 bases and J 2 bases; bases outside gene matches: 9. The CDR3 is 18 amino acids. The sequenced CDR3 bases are TGTGCCACCAGTGACACCGGCCTGGGACAGGGGGGCAATCAGCCC. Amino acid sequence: CATSDTGLGQGGNQP. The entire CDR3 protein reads CATSDTGLGQGGNQPQHF.

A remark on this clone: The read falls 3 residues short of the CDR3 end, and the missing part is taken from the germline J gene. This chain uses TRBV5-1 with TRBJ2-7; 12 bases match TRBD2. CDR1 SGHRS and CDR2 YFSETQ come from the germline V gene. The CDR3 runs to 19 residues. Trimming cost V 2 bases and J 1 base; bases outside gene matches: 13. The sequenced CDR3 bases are TGCGCCAGCAGCTTTAGGACAAGGCCTAGCGGGAGGGAGTCCTACGAG. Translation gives CASSFRTRPSGRESYE. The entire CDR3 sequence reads CASSFRTRPSGRESYEQYF.